This is a list of T cell receptor beta chains from one sample in a study of T-cell memory formation after mild COVID-19. TCRdb fed the 5' RACE reads into MiXCR, producing one record per CDR3 protein. The sample lists approximately 54,000 distinct CDR3 sequences; approximately 12% were seen once. Sequencing input: PBMCs or a T cell subset sorted from them (not recorded which). These receptor sequences come from a man younger than 35 who had mild COVID-19 (a few samples of this study predate the infection). Cell type and time point are not known. Both conserved end residues are part of each CDR3. D genes are given only for firm matches. Only part of the rows carry a size: once, few, many, or a class if the clone is expanded.

V	J	size	D	DNA	CDR3
TRBV5-1	TRBJ1-1	-	-	TGCGCCAGCAGCCCGGGACACCCGAACACTGAAGCTTTCTTT	CASSPGHPNTEAFF
TRBV19	TRBJ1-2	-	TRBD1	TGTGCCAGTGCATGGACAGGGCCCACCGTAGGCTACACCTTC	CASAWTGPTVGYTF
TRBV29-1	TRBJ2-3	many	TRBD2	TGCAGCGTGGGGACGGGGGGGAACACAGATACGCAGTATTTT	CSVGTGGNTDTQYF
TRBV7-2	TRBJ2-1	-	TRBD1	TGTGCCAGCAGCAGACGGGACAGGGGGCCCCACAATGAGCAGTTCTTC	CASSRRDRGPHNEQFF
TRBV12-3/TRBV12-4	TRBJ1-2	-	-	TGTGCCAGCAGCCCACGGCGGGGGTTCGGCTACACCTTC	CASSPRRGFGYTF
TRBV9	TRBJ2-7	few	TRBD1	TGTGCCAGCAGCGTAGAGGGGACAGGGTACAACGAGCAGTACTTC	CASSVEGTGYNEQYF
TRBV7-3	TRBJ1-1	-	TRBD1	TGTGCCAGCAGCTCTGACCGGGACAGTGAAGCTTTCTTT	CASSSDRDSEAFF
TRBV7-6	TRBJ2-3	medium-sized	TRBD1	TGTGCCAGCAGCTTAGAAGGGGACAGGGGTTCAGATACGCAGTATTTT	CASSLEGDRGSDTQYF
TRBV4-2	TRBJ1-1	few	-	TGTGCCAGCAGCCAAGATGGACCGAACACTGAAGCTTTCTTT	CASSQDGPNTEAFF
TRBV7-2	TRBJ2-5	many	-	TGTGCCAGCAGCTTACCGGGGTTTCGAGAGACCCAGTACTTC	CASSLPGFRETQYF
TRBV5-1	TRBJ2-3	-	-	TGCGCCAGCAGCTGGGGACTCAGGGGAGCAGATACGCAGTATTTT	CASSWGLRGADTQYF
TRBV6-2/TRBV6-3	TRBJ1-1	-	-	TGTGCCAGCAGTTACTCTTACTGGCAAGCTTTCTTT	CASSYSYWQAFF
TRBV6-2/TRBV6-3	TRBJ2-2	many	TRBD1	TGTGCCAGCAGTTTCAAAGTCGGGACAGCCACCGGGGAGCTGTTTTTT	CASSFKVGTATGELFF